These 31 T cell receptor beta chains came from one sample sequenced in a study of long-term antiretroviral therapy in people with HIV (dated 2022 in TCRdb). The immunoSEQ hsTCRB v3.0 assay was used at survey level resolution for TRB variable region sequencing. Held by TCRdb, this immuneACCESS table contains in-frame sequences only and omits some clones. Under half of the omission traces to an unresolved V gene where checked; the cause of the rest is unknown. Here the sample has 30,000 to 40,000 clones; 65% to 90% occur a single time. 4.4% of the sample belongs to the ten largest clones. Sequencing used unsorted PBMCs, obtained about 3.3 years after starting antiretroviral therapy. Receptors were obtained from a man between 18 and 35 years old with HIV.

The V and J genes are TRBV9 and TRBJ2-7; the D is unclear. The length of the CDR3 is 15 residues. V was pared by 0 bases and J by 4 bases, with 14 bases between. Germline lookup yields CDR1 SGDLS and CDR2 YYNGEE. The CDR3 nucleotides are TGTGCCAGCAGCGTAGGGGCCGTACTGATGTACGAGCAGTACTTC. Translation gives CASSVGAVLMYEQYF.

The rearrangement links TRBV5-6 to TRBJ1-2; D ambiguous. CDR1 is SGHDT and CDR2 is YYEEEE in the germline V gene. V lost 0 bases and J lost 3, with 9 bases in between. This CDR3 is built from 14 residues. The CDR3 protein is CASSLVTQDYGYTF. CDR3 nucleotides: TGTGCCAGCAGCTTGGTTACCCAAGACTATGGCTACACCTTC.

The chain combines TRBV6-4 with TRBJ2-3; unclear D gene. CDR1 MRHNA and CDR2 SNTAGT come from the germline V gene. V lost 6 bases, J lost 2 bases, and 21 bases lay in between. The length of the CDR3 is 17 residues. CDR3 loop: CASRQNPLAGSTDTQYF. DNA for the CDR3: TGTGCCAGCAGACAGAACCCTCTGGCCGGTTCCACAGATACGCAGTATTTT.

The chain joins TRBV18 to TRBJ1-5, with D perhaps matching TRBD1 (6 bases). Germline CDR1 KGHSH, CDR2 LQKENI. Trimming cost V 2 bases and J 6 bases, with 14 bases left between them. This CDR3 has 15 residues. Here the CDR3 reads CASSPAAGESQPQHF. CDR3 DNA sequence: TGTGCCAGCTCACCAGCGGCAGGGGAGAGTCAGCCCCAGCATTTT.

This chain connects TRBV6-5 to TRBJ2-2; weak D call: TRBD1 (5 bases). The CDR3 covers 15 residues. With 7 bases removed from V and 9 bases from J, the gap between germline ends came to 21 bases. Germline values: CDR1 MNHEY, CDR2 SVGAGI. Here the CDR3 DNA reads TGTGCCAGCACTATATCCCCCCAGGGTGGAAGGGAGCTGTTTTTT. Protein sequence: CASTISPQGGRELFF.

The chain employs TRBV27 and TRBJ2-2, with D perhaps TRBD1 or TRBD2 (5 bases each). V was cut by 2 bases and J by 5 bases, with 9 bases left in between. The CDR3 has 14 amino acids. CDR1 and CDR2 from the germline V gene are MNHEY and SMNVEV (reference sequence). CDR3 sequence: CASSLGGTTGELFF. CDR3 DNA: TGTGCCAGCAGTTTAGGGGGTACGACCGGGGAGCTGTTTTTT.

CDR3 nucleotide sequence: TGTGCCAGCAGTGAATTTGTGGGGAATAACTATGGCTACACCTTC. It is translated as CASSEFVGNNYGYTF. V and J are TRBV6-1 and TRBJ1-2; D is unclear. Germline CDR1 is MNHNS and CDR2 is SASEGT. The CDR3 runs 15 residues. Trimming left V 2 bases short and J 1 base short, with 11 bases between.

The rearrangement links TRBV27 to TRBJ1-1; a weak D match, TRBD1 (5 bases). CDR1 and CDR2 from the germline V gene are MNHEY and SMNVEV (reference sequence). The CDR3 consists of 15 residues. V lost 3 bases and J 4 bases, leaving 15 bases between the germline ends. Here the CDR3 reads CASSFSRQMSTEAFF. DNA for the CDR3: TGTGCCAGCAGTTTTAGCCGACAGATGAGCACTGAAGCTTTCTTT.

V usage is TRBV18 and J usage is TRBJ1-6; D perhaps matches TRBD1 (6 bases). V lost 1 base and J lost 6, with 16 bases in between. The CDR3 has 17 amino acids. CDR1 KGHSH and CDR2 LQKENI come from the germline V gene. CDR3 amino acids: CASSPLAVRGGNSPLHF. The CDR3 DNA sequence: TGTGCCAGCTCACCACTTGCGGTCAGGGGCGGTAATTCACCCCTCCACTTT.

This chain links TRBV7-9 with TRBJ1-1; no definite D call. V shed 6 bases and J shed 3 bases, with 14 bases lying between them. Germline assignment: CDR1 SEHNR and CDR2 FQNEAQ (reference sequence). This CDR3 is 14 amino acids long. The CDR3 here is CASSFAGDDTEAFF. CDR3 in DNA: TGTGCCAGCAGTTTTGCGGGCGATGACACTGAAGCTTTCTTT.

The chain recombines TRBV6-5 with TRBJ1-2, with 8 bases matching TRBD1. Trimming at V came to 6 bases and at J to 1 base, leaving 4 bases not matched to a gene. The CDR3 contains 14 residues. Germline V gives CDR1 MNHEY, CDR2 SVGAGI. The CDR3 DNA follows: TGTGCCAGCAGCCTCGGACAGGGTAACTATGGCTACACCTTC. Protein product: CASSLGQGNYGYTF.

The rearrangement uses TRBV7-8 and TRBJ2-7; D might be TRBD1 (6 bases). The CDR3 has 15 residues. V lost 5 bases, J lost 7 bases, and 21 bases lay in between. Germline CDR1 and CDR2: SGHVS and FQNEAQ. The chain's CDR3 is CASSPRQVVVGEQYF. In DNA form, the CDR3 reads TGTGCCAGCAGCCCGAGACAGGTTGTGGTCGGGGAGCAGTACTTC.

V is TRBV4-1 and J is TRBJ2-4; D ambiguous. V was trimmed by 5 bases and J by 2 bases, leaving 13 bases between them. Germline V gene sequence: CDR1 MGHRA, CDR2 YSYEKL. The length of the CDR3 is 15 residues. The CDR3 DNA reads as TGCGCCAGCAGCGTGACTGCCCATTCCAAAAACATTCAGTACTTC. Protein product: CASSVTAHSKNIQYF.

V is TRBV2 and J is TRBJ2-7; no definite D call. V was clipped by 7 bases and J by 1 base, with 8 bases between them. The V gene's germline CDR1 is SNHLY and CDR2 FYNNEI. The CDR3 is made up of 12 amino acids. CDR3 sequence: CASTGDSYEQYF. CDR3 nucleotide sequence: TGTGCCAGCACTGGGGATTCCTACGAGCAGTACTTC.

The DNA for the CDR3 is TGTGCCAGCAGCTTAAGTGGTCGGGACAGATACTCCTACGAGCAGTACTTC. Encoded protein: CASSLSGRDRYSYEQYF. The chain joins TRBV7-2 to TRBJ2-7; 7 bases fit TRBD1. V was clipped by 2 bases and J by 0 bases; unmatched bases: 10. Germline V gene sequence: CDR1 SGHTA, CDR2 FQGNSA. CDR3 size: 17 residues. Variable domain in full (rest from reference TRBV7-2 and TRBJ2-7): GAGVSQSPSNKVTEKGKDVELRCDPISGHTALYWYRQSLGQGLEFLIYFQGNSAPDKSGLPSDRFSAERTGGSVSTLTIQRTQQEDSAVYLCASSLSGRDRYSYEQYFGPGTRLTVT.

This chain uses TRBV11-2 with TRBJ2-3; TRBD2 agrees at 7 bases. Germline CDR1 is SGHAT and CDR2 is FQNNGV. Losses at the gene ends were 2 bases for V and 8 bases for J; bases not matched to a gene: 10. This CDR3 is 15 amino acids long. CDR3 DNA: TGTGCCAGCAGCTTAACGTCGGGTGGCGGGGGTACGCAGTATTTT. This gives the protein CASSLTSGGGGTQYF.

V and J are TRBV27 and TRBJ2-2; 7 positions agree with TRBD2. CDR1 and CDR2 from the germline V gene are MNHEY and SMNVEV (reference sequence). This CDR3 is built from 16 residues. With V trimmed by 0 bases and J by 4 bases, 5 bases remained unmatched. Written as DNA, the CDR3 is TGTGCCAGCAGTTTATCGGCGGGAGAGGTCACCGGGGAGCTGTTTTTT. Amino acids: CASSLSAGEVTGELFF.

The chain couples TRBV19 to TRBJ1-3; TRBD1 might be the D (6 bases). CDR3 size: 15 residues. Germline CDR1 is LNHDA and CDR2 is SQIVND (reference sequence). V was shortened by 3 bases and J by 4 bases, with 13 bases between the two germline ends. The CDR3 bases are TGTGCCAGTAGTATTACTCCGGGGACAGGAAACACCATATATTTT. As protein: CASSITPGTGNTIYF.

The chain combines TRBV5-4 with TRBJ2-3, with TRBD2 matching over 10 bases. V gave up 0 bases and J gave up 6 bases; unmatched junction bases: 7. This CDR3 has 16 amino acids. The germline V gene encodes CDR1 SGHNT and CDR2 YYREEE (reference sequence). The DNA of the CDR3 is TGTGCCAGCAGCTTGGTCGGAAAAGCGGGAGGGGATACGCAGTATTTT. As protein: CASSLVGKAGGDTQYF.

The DNA for the CDR3 is TGTGCCAGCAGTTTACTCCCCGGGACTAGCGGACTCTCCTACAATGAGCAGTTCTTC. Translating it yields CASSLLPGTSGLSYNEQFF. V usage is TRBV27 and J usage is TRBJ2-1; the match to TRBD2 covers 11 bases. The CDR3 has 19 amino acids. The V gene's germline CDR1 is MNHEY and CDR2 SMNVEV (reference sequence). After removal of 2 bases from V and 0 bases from J, the junction contained 9 bases not matched to a gene.

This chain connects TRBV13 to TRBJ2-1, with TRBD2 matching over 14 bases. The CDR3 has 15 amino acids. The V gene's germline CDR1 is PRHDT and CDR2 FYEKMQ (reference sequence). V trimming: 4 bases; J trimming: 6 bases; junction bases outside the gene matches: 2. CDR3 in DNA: TGTGCCAGCAGCTCTGGACTAGCGGGGGGCAATGAGCAGTTCTTC. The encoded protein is CASSSGLAGGNEQFF.

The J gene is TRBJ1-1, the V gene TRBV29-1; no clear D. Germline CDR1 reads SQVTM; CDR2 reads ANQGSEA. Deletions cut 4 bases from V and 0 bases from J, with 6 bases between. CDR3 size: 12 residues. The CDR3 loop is CSVVWVNTEAFF. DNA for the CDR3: TGCAGCGTTGTATGGGTGAACACTGAAGCTTTCTTT. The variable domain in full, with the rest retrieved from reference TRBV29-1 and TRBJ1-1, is SAVISQKPSRDICQRGTSLTIQCQVDSQVTMMFWYRQQPGQSLTLIATANQGSEATYESGFVIDKFPISRPNLTFSTLTVSNMSPEDSSIYLCSVVWVNTEAFFGQGTRLTVV.

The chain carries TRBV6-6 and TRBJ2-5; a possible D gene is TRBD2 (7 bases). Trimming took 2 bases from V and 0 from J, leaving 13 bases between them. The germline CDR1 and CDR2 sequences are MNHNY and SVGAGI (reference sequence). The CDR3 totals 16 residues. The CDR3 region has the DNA TGTGCCAGCAGTTACGGGGGGGGGCCCTACCAAGAGACCCAGTACTTC. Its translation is CASSYGGGPYQETQYF.

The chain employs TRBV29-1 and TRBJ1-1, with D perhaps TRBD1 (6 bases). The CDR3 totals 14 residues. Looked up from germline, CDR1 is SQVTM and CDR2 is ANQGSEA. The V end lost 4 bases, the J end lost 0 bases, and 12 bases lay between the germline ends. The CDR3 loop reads CSVVQRQVNTEAFF. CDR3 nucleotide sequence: TGCAGCGTTGTTCAGCGACAGGTGAACACTGAAGCTTTCTTT.

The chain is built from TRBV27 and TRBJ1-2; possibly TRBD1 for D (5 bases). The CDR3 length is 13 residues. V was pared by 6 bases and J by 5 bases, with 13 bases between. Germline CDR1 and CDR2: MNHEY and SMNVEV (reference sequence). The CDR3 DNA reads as TGTGCCAGCAGACCTGGGGGGATTTATGGCTACACCTTC. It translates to CASRPGGIYGYTF.

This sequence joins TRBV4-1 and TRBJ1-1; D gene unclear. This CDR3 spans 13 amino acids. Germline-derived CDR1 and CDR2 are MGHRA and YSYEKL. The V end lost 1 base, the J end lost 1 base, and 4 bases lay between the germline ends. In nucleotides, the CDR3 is TGCGCCAGCAGCCAAGGTGCGAACACTGAAGCTTTCTTT. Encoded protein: CASSQGANTEAFF.

The CDR3 sequence is CASSPDAKGNTIYF. In DNA form, the CDR3 reads TGTGCCAGCAGCCCGGACGCGAAAGGAAACACCATATATTTT. The chain has TRBV7-2 and TRBJ1-3, with no clear D. The CDR3 covers 14 residues. The germline CDR1 and CDR2 sequences are SGHTA and FQGNSA. The V end was cut by 5 bases, the J end by 4 bases, with 12 bases between.

CDR3: CASSLETDQETQYF. The CDR3 coding sequence is TGCGCCAGCAGCTTGGAGACAGACCAAGAGACCCAGTACTTC. The chain has TRBV5-1 and TRBJ2-5; D might be TRBD1 (5 bases). The CDR3 extends over 14 amino acids. V was clipped by 0 bases and J by 0 bases, with 6 bases between them. Germline CDR1 and CDR2: SGHRS and YFSETQ.

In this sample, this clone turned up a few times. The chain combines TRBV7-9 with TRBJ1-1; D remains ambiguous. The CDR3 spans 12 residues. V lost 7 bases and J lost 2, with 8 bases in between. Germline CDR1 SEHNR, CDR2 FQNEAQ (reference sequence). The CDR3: CASTYYNTEAFF. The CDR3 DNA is TGTGCCAGCACCTATTACAACACTGAAGCTTTCTTT. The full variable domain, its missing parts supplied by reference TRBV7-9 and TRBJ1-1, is DTGVSQNPRHKITKRGQNVTFRCDPISEHNRLYWYRQTLGQGPEFLTYFQNEAQLEKSRLLSDRFSAERPKGSFSTLEIQRTEQGDSAMYLCASTYYNTEAFFGQGTRLTVV.

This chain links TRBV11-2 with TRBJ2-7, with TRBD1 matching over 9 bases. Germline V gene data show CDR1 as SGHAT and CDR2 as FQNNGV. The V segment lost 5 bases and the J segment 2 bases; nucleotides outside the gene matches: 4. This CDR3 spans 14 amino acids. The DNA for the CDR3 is TGTGCCAGCAGCCCGGGACAGGGAACCTACGAGCAGTACTTC. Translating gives CASSPGQGTYEQYF.

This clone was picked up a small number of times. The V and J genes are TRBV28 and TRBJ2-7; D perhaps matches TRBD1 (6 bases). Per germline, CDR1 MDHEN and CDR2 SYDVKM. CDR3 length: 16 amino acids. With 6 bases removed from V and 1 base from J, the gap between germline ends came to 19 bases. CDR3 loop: CASRGWGHEGSYEQYF. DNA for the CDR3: TGTGCCAGCAGGGGATGGGGACACGAGGGTTCCTACGAGCAGTACTTC.